The source of this T cell receptor (beta chain) is a study of CD8 T cells in Susac syndrome. V was shortened by 3 bases and J by 2 bases, with 5 bases between the two germline ends. Per germline, CDR1 SGHDN and CDR2 FVKESK. CDR3 size: 13 residues. When the RNA was reverse transcribed, random hexamers were used with an input of 0.5 to 1 ug. TCRdb called the immunoSEQ multiplex PCR reads again in MiXCR, with one record for every CDR3 protein. The sample holds 150,000 to 180,000 distinct CDR3 sequences, over 85% seen once. Specimen: CD8+ T cells from PBMCs. The gene calls are TRBV14 and TRBJ2-1; unclear D gene. The sequence was collected from a human donor with multiple sclerosis. CDR3 sequence: CASSQLTYNEQFF. DNA for the CDR3: TGTGCCAGCAGCCAGCTGACCTACAATGAGCAGTTCTTC.